This record looks at one TCR beta chain sequence and its context. Its antigen is unidentified. This entry comes from a study of cytomegalovirus exposure and HLA in healthy donors. Across the whole study: Early release data held about 92 million unique TCRs from HLA-typed donors.

Study observations and caveats: Immune exposure information available was restricted to CMV serostatus.

PCR primers comprised 60 Vbeta and 13 Jbeta primers. The assay was immunoSEQ multiplex PCR, and TCRdb's table has in-frame clones only and misses some. The data hold 160,000 or so clones, with 84% observed a single time. Trimming took off 1 base at V and 6 bases at J, with 9 bases between the two ends. Germline loops: CDR1 SGHTA, CDR2 FQGNSA. This CDR3 is built from 14 residues. The chain combines TRBV7-2 with TRBJ1-4; TRBD1 might be the D (6 bases). This sequence originates from a man between 50 and 59 years old in good health and CMV-seropositive. Sequencing used PBMCs. The CDR3 region has the DNA TGTGCCAGCAGCTTAGGAGGGGGGGATGAAAAACTGTTTTTT. Translating it yields CASSLGGGDEKLFF.